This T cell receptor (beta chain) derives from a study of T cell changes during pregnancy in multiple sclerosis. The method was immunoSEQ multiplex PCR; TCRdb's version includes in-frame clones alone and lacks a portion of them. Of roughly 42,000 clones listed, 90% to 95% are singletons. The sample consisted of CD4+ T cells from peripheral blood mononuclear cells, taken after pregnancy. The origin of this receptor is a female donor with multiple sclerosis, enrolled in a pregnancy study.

The CDR3 nucleotides are TGCGCCAGCAGCCAGGGAGGGACAGGGGGCAATCAGCCCCAGCATTTT. It is translated as CASSQGGTGGNQPQHF. The chain has TRBV4-1 and TRBJ1-5; 10 bases are shared with TRBD1. The CDR3 is made up of 16 amino acids. The trim removed 3 bases at V and 2 bases at J, leaving 4 bases unmatched. Germline CDR1 and CDR2: MGHRA and YSYEKL.